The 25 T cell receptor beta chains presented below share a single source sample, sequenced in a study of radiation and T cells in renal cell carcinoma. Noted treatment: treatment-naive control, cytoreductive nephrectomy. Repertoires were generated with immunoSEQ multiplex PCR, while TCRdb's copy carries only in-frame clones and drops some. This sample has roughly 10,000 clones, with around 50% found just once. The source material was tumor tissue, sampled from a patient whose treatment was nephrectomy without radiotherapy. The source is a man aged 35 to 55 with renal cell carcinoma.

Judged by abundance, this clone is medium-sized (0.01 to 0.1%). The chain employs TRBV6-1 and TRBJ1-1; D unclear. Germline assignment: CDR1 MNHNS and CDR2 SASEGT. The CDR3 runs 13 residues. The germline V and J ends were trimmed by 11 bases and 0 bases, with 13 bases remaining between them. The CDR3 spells CAEKASMNTEAFF. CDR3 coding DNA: TGTGCCGAAAAGGCCTCCATGAACACTGAAGCTTTCTTT.

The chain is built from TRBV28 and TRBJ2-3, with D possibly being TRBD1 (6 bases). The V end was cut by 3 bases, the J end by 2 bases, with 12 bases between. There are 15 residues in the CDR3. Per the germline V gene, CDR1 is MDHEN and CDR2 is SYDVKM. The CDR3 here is CASSFQGIPTDTQYF. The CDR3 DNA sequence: TGTGCCAGCAGTTTTCAGGGGATTCCCACAGATACGCAGTATTTT.

The CDR3 sequence: CASSPKTISYEQYV. DNA for the CDR3: TGTGCCAGCAGCCCAAAGACGATCTCCTACGAGCAGTACGTC. V usage is TRBV11-3 and J usage is TRBJ2-7; D is undetermined. CDR1 and CDR2 from the germline V gene are SGHNT and YENEEA. This CDR3 has 14 amino acids. V gave up 5 bases and J gave up 0 bases, with 11 bases separating them.

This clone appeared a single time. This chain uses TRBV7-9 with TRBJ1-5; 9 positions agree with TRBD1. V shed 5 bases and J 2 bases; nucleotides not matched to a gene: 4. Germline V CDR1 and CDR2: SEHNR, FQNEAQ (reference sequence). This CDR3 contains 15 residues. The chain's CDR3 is CASSAQGAGNQPQHF. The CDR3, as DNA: TGTGCCAGCAGCGCACAGGGGGCCGGCAATCAGCCCCAGCATTTT. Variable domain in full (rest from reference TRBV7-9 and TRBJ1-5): DTGVSQNPRHKITKRGQNVTFRCDPISEHNRLYWYRQTLGQGPEFLTYFQNEAQLEKSRLLSDRFSAERPKGSFSTLEIQRTEQGDSAMYLCASSAQGAGNQPQHFGDGTRLSIL.

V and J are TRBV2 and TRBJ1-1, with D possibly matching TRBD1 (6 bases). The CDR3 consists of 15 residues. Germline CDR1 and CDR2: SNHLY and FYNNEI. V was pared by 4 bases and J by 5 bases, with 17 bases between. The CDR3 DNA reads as TGTGCCAGCAGTGGGGAACGACCGGGGACAACTGAAGCTTTCTTT. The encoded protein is CASSGERPGTTEAFF.

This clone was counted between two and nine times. The CDR3 loop reads CASSSSRANTGELFF. Written as DNA, the CDR3 is TGTGCCAGCAGCTCGAGCCGGGCGAACACCGGGGAGCTGTTTTTT. The V call is TRBV11-2, the J call TRBJ2-2; D gene uncertain. The CDR3 contains 15 residues. V lost 4 bases, J lost 0 bases, and 9 bases lay in between. CDR1 and CDR2 (germline): SGHAT, FQNNGV.

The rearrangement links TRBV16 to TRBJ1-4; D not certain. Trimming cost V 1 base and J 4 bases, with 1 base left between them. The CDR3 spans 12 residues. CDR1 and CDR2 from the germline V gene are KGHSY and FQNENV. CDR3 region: CASSQYNEKLFF. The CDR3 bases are TGTGCCAGCAGCCAATATAATGAAAAACTGTTTTTT.

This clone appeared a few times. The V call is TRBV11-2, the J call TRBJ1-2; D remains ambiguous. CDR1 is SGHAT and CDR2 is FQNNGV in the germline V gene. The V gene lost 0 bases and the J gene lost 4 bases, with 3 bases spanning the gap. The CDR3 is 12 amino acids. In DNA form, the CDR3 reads TGTGCCAGCAGCTTAGACAGCTATGGCTACACCTTC. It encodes CASSLDSYGYTF.

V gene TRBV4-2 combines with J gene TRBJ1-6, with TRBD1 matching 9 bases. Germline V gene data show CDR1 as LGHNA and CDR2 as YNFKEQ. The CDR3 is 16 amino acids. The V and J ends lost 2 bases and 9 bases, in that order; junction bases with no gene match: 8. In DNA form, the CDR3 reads TGTGCCAGCAGCCAACCCGAGGGACAGGGCAGTTCACCCCTCCACTTT. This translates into CASSQPEGQGSSPLHF.

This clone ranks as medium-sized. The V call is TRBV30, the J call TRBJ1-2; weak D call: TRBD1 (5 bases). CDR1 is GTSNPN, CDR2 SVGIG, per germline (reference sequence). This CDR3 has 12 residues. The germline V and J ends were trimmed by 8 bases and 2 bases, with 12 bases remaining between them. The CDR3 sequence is CAEGSRNYGYTF. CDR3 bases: TGTGCCGAGGGGTCTCGGAACTATGGCTACACCTTC.

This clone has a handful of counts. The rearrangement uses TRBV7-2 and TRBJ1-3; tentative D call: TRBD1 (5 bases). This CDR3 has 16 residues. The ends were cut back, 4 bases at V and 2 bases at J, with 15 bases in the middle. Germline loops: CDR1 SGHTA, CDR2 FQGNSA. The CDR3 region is CASSSGGTGTGNTIYF. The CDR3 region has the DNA TGTGCCAGCAGCTCTGGCGGTACAGGTACTGGAAACACCATATATTTT.

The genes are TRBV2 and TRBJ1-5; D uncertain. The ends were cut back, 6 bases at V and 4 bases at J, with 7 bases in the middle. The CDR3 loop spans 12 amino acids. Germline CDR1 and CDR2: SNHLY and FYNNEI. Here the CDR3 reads CASSLSNQPQHF. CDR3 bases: TGTGCCAGCAGCCTCAGTAATCAGCCCCAGCATTTT.

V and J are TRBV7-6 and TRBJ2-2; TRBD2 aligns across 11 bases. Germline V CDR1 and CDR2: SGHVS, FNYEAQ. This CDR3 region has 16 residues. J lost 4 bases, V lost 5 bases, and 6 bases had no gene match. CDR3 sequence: CASSAMLAGGTGELFF. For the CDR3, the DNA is TGTGCCAGCAGCGCGATGCTAGCGGGAGGCACCGGGGAGCTGTTTTTT.

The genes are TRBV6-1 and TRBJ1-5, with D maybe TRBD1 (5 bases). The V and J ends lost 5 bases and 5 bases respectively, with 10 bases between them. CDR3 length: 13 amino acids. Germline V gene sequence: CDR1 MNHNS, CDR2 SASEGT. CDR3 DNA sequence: TGTGCCAGCAGTAGACAGATAGATCAGCCCCAGCATTTT. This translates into CASSRQIDQPQHF.

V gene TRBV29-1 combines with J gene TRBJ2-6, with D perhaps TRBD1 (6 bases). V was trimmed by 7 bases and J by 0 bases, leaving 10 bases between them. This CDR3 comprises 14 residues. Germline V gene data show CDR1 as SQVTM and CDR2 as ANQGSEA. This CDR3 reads CSATGFSGANVLTF. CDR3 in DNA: TGCAGCGCTACAGGGTTCTCTGGGGCCAACGTCCTGACTTTC.

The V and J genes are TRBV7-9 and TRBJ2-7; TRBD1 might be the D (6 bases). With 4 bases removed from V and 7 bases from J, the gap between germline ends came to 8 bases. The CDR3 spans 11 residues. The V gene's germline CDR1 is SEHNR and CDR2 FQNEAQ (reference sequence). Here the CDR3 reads CASSSTGEQYF. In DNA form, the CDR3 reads TGTGCCAGCAGCTCAACAGGGGAGCAGTACTTC. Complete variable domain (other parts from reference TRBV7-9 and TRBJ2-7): DTGVSQNPRHKITKRGQNVTFRCDPISEHNRLYWYRQTLGQGPEFLTYFQNEAQLEKSRLLSDRFSAERPKGSFSTLEIQRTEQGDSAMYLCASSSTGEQYFGPGTRLTVT.

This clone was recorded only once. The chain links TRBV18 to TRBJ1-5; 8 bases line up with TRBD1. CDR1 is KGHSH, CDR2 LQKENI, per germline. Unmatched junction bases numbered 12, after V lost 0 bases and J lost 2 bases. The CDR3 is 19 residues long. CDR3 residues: CASSPPNRGSVYGNQPQHF. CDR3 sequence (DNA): TGTGCCAGCTCACCACCGAACAGGGGGTCCGTGTATGGCAATCAGCCCCAGCATTTT.

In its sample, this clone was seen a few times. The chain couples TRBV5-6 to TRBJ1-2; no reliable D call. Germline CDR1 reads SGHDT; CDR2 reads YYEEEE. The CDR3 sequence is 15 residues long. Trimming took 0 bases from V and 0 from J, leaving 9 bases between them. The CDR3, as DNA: TGTGCCAGCAGCTTGGGTCAGGACCCTAACTATGGCTACACCTTC. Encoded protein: CASSLGQDPNYGYTF.

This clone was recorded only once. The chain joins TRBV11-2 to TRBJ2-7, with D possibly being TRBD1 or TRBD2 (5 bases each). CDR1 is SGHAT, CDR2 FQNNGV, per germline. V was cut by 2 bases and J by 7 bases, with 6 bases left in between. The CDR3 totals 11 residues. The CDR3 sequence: CASSLWGEQYF. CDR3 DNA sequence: TGTGCCAGCAGCTTATGGGGGGAGCAGTACTTC.

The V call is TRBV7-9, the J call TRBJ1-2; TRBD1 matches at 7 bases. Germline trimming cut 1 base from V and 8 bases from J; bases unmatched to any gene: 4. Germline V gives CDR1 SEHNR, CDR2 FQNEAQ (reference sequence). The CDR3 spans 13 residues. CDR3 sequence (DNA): TGTGCCAGCAGCTTAGACAGGGGAGACGGCTACACCTTC. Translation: CASSLDRGDGYTF.

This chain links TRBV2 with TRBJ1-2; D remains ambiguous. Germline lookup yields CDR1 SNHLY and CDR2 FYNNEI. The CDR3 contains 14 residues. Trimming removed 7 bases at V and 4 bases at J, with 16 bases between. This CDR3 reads CASNFHTEPYGYTF. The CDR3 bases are TGTGCCAGCAATTTTCATACAGAGCCCTATGGCTACACCTTC. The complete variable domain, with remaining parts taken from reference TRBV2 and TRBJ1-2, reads EPEVTQTPSHQVTQMGQEVILRCVPISNHLYFYWYRQILGQKVEFLVSFYNNEISEKSEIFDDQFSVERPDGSNFTLKIRSTKLEDSAMYFCASNFHTEPYGYTFGSGTRLTVV.

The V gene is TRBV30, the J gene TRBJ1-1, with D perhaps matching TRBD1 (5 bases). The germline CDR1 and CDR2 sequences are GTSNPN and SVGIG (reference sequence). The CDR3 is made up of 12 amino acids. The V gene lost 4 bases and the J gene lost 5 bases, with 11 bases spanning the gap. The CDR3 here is CAWTQGWTEAFF. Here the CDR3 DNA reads TGTGCCTGGACCCAGGGTTGGACTGAAGCTTTCTTT.

CDR3 sequence: CASRSVGGLFSEQYF. CDR3 coding DNA: TGTGCCAGCAGATCGGTTGGAGGGTTATTCTCAGAGCAGTACTTC. J is TRBJ2-7 and V is TRBV11-2, with D possibly being TRBD2 (6 bases). Germline CDR1 SGHAT, CDR2 FQNNGV. V lost 6 bases to trimming and J lost 7 bases, with 22 bases between them. This CDR3 contains 15 residues.

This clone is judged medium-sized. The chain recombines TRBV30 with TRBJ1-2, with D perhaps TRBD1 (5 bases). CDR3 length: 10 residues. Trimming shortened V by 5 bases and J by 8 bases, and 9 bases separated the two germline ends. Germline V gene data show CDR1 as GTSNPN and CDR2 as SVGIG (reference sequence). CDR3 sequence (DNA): TGTGCCTGGGGACGGGGCGGCTACACCTTC. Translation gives CAWGRGGYTF.

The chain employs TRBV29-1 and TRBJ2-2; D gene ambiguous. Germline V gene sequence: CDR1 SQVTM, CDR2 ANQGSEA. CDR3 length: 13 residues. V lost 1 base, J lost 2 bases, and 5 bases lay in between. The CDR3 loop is CSVEGHNTGELFF. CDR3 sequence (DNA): TGCAGCGTTGAAGGGCATAACACCGGGGAGCTGTTTTTT.